Following are 28 T cell receptor beta chains from one sample sequenced in a study of T cell responses to AZD1222 COVID-19 vaccine. Clones were read by immunoSEQ multiplex PCR, and TCRdb kept only the in-frame ones, dropping some. The table lists roughly 140,000 clones, about 87% of them singletons. The sample in question was peripheral blood, obtained on day 0 of AZD1222 vaccination. The receptors were sampled from an adult in good health.

The chain is built from TRBV5-1 and TRBJ2-1; no definite D call. The CDR3 covers 14 residues. V was cut by 4 bases and J by 9 bases, with 17 bases left in between. CDR1 is SGHRS, CDR2 YFSETQ, per germline. This CDR3 reads CASSLSMPPVEQFF. CDR3 bases: TGCGCCAGCAGCCTATCGATGCCGCCGGTTGAGCAGTTCTTC.

The chain uses TRBV5-1 and TRBJ1-1; unclear D gene. V dropped 1 base and J dropped 1 base, with 5 bases sitting between them. Per germline, CDR1 SGHRS and CDR2 YFSETQ. The CDR3 extends over 13 amino acids. Here the CDR3 reads CASSLKANTEAFF. The CDR3 region has the DNA TGCGCCAGCAGCTTGAAGGCGAACACTGAAGCTTTCTTT.

This clone was observed a few times. In the same sample, other DNA sequences code for this CDR3. The chain is built from TRBV5-6 and TRBJ1-1, with D uncertain. Per the germline V gene, CDR1 is SGHDT and CDR2 is YYEEEE. The CDR3 has 14 amino acids. The V end was cut by 0 bases, the J end by 2 bases, with 8 bases between. The CDR3 is CASSLARINTEAFF. CDR3 bases: TGTGCCAGCAGCTTGGCTAGGATTAACACTGAAGCTTTCTTT.

V is TRBV13 and J is TRBJ1-1, with unresolved D. Germline loops: CDR1 PRHDT, CDR2 FYEKMQ (reference sequence). The CDR3 totals 13 residues. V lost 3 bases, J lost 1 base, and 6 bases lay in between. CDR3 residues: CASSFWGNTEAFF. CDR3 coding DNA: TGTGCCAGCAGCTTTTGGGGGAACACTGAAGCTTTCTTT.

This chain joins TRBV27 and TRBJ1-5; D is perhaps TRBD1 (6 bases). Germline V gene data show CDR1 as MNHEY and CDR2 as SMNVEV (reference sequence). The length of the CDR3 is 12 residues. The V end was cut by 9 bases, the J end by 8 bases, with 14 bases between. CDR3: CASRGSREPQHF. The CDR3 DNA sequence: TGTGCCAGTAGGGGGTCCCGGGAGCCCCAGCATTTT.

The chain couples TRBV7-9 to TRBJ2-3; TRBD1 is a possible D gene (6 bases). Germline V CDR1 and CDR2: SEHNR, FQNEAQ (reference sequence). CDR3 length: 14 amino acids. V was cut by 6 bases and J by 3 bases, with 13 bases left in between. The CDR3 is CASSWDIVTDTQYF. The CDR3 nucleotides are TGTGCCAGCAGTTGGGACATAGTAACAGATACGCAGTATTTT.

The chain combines TRBV14 with TRBJ2-5, with D possibly being TRBD2 (6 bases). The CDR3 is 13 residues long. V lost 3 bases and J lost 7, with 12 bases in between. Germline assignment: CDR1 SGHDN and CDR2 FVKESK. The CDR3 region has the DNA TGTGCCAGCAGCCAGGGACTCGTTGGGACCCAGTACTTC. Encoded protein: CASSQGLVGTQYF.

The chain uses TRBV14 and TRBJ1-6; tentative D call: TRBD1 (6 bases). The CDR3 loop spans 15 amino acids. The V end lost 4 bases, the J end lost 7 bases, and 14 bases lay between the germline ends. CDR1 SGHDN and CDR2 FVKESK come from the germline V gene. The CDR3 nucleotides are TGTGCCAGCAGCCCCCTAGGCCAGGGGAATTCACCCCTCCACTTT. Translating it yields CASSPLGQGNSPLHF.

Notes on this clone: This may be a read error, as it is one base from a much larger clone. The chain couples TRBV13 to TRBJ2-7; D is unclear. The CDR3 loop spans 11 amino acids. The germline V and J ends were trimmed by 3 bases and 0 bases, with 0 bases remaining between them. Germline V gene lookup returns CDR1 PRHDT and CDR2 FYEKMQ (reference sequence). CDR3 coding DNA: TGTGCCAGCAGCTTCTCCTACGAGCAGTACTTC. This translates into CASSFSYEQYF.

The V call is TRBV5-1, the J call TRBJ1-5, with 7 bases lining up with TRBD1. Germline-derived CDR1 and CDR2 are SGHRS and YFSETQ. V gave up 3 bases and J gave up 2 bases; unmatched junction bases: 2. This CDR3 is 14 amino acids long. As DNA, the CDR3 is TGCGCCAGCAGCTCCGGACAGGGCAATCAGCCCCAGCATTTT. Translation: CASSSGQGNQPQHF.

V gene TRBV5-1 combines with J gene TRBJ2-1; tentative D call: TRBD2 (6 bases). The V end lost 3 bases, the J end lost 9 bases, and 13 bases lay between the germline ends. The CDR3 spans 13 residues. Germline V gene data show CDR1 as SGHRS and CDR2 as YFSETQ. In nucleotides, the CDR3 is TGCGCCAGCAGCTCGGGGGACGGCAGTGAGCAGTTCTTC. Its translation is CASSSGDGSEQFF.

This clone has just one count. This chain links TRBV27 with TRBJ2-1; no reliable D call. V lost 5 bases, J lost 5 bases, and 13 bases lay in between. This CDR3 is 14 amino acids long. The V gene's germline CDR1 is MNHEY and CDR2 SMNVEV (reference sequence). The DNA for the CDR3 is TGTGCCAGCAGTGAGTACGTGGCGGACAATGAGCAGTTCTTC. Translated, it gives CASSEYVADNEQFF.

The V and J genes are TRBV30 and TRBJ1-5; D unclear. V was cut by 3 bases and J by 4 bases, with 13 bases left in between. Germline loops: CDR1 GTSNPN, CDR2 SVGIG (reference sequence). The CDR3 contains 14 residues. For the CDR3, the DNA is TGTGCCTGGAGAGGCAACTTTGATAATCAGCCCCAGCATTTT. Amino acids: CAWRGNFDNQPQHF.

In DNA, the CDR3 is TGTGCCAGTAGTTCTAGCGGGAACACCGGGGAGCTGTTTTTT. Amino acid sequence: CASSSSGNTGELFF. This chain joins TRBV19 and TRBJ2-2; 7 bases line up with TRBD2. Germline CDR1 is LNHDA and CDR2 is SQIVND (reference sequence). V was pared by 5 bases and J by 1 base, with 1 base of the junction left unmatched. This CDR3 contains 14 residues. The entire variable domain, with the rest obtained from reference TRBV19 and TRBJ2-2, is as follows: DGGITQSPKYLFRKEGQNVTLSCEQNLNHDAMYWYRQDPGQGLRLIYYSQIVNDFQKGDIAEGYSVSREKKESFPLTVTSAQKNPTAFYLCASSSSGNTGELFFGEGSRLTVL.

This chain joins TRBV6-5 and TRBJ2-7; possible D gene TRBD1, 5 bases. The CDR3 runs to 12 residues. The V gene lost 7 bases and the J gene lost 4 bases, with 11 bases spanning the gap. Germline V gene sequence: CDR1 MNHEY, CDR2 SVGAGI. The CDR3 loop is CASTDTTYEQYF. The CDR3 DNA reads TGTGCCAGCACGGACACTACTTACGAGCAGTACTTC.

The J gene is TRBJ2-7, the V gene TRBV6-5; weak D call: TRBD2 (6 bases). The V gene lost 4 bases and the J gene lost 1 base, with 17 bases spanning the gap. The CDR3 totals 16 residues. The germline CDR1 and CDR2 sequences are MNHEY and SVGAGI. The chain's CDR3 is CASSSRGGYSSYEQYF. The CDR3 DNA reads as TGTGCCAGCAGTTCAAGAGGAGGGTATAGTTCCTACGAGCAGTACTTC.

V usage is TRBV19 and J usage is TRBJ1-2; D remains unclear. Germline V gene data show CDR1 as LNHDA and CDR2 as SQIVND (reference sequence). The CDR3 is 13 residues long. V gave up 5 bases and J gave up 7 bases, with 14 bases separating them. In DNA form, the CDR3 reads TGTGCCAGTAGTTGGGAGGGCCGTCGTGGCTACACCTTC. It translates to CASSWEGRRGYTF. The variable domain in full, with the rest retrieved from reference TRBV19 and TRBJ1-2, is DGGITQSPKYLFRKEGQNVTLSCEQNLNHDAMYWYRQDPGQGLRLIYYSQIVNDFQKGDIAEGYSVSREKKESFPLTVTSAQKNPTAFYLCASSWEGRRGYTFGSGTRLTVV.

The chain has TRBV7-9 and TRBJ1-4; 7 nucleotides align to TRBD1. The CDR3 totals 15 residues. V lost 2 bases to trimming and J lost 7 bases; unmatched junction nucleotides: 7. Germline loops: CDR1 SEHNR, CDR2 FQNEAQ (reference sequence). The CDR3 protein is CASSLQGGFFEKLFF. The CDR3 DNA is TGTGCCAGCAGCTTACAGGGGGGATTTTTTGAAAAACTGTTTTTT.

The chain couples TRBV15 to TRBJ2-7, with D possibly being TRBD2 (5 bases). The CDR3 contains 14 residues. The germline gives CDR1 LNHNV, CDR2 YYDKDF (reference sequence). V lost 0 bases, J lost 2 bases, and 8 bases lay in between. The CDR3 region has the DNA TGTGCCACCAGCAGAGATATCGGGACCTACGAGCAGTACTTC. Translating gives CATSRDIGTYEQYF.

The genes are TRBV7-9 and TRBJ2-7; D is undetermined. This CDR3 has 13 residues. The germline gives CDR1 SEHNR, CDR2 FQNEAQ (reference sequence). V lost 8 bases and J lost 0, with 11 bases in between. CDR3: CASRTGSSYEQYF. CDR3 DNA sequence: TGTGCCAGCCGAACCGGCAGCTCCTACGAGCAGTACTTC. The full variable domain, with the rest looked up from reference TRBV7-9 and TRBJ2-7, is DTGVSQNPRHKITKRGQNVTFRCDPISEHNRLYWYRQTLGQGPEFLTYFQNEAQLEKSRLLSDRFSAERPKGSFSTLEIQRTEQGDSAMYLCASRTGSSYEQYFGPGTRLTVT.

The rearrangement uses TRBV28 and TRBJ1-5; D not certain. V dropped 4 bases and J dropped 2 bases, with 15 bases sitting between them. CDR1 and CDR2 from the germline V gene are MDHEN and SYDVKM. CDR3 length: 16 amino acids. The CDR3 DNA reads as TGTGCCAGCAGTTCCAAGTTACTAGGAGGCAATCAGCCCCAGCATTTT. It codes for CASSSKLLGGNQPQHF. Variable domain in full (rest from reference TRBV28 and TRBJ1-5): DVKVTQSSRYLVKRTGEKVFLECVQDMDHENMFWYRQDPGLGLRLIYFSYDVKMKEKGDIPEGYSVSREKKERFSLILESASTNQTSMYLCASSSKLLGGNQPQHFGDGTRLSIL.

The rearrangement links TRBV30 to TRBJ2-7; no firm D call. The CDR3 loop spans 13 amino acids. Trimming took off 0 bases at V and 1 base at J, with 7 bases between the two ends. CDR1 and CDR2 from the germline V gene are GTSNPN and SVGIG (reference sequence). The CDR3 DNA is TGTGCCTGGAGTGTCTGGCCTTCCTACGAGCAGTACTTC. This codes for CAWSVWPSYEQYF. Based on the CDR3 plus reference TRBV30 and TRBJ2-7, the full variable domain is SQTIHQWPATLVQPVGSPLSLECTVEGTSNPNLYWYRQAAGRGLQLLFYSVGIGQISSEVPQNLSASRPQDRQFILSSKKLLLSDSGFYLCAWSVWPSYEQYFGPGTRLTVT.

This sequence joins TRBV19 and TRBJ2-1; possibly TRBD1 for D (8 bases). Germline assignment: CDR1 LNHDA and CDR2 SQIVND (reference sequence). Between the trimmed V and J ends, which lost 3 bases and 3 bases, there was a span of 24 bases. This CDR3 has 19 residues. In DNA, the CDR3 is TGTGCCAGTAGTATGGGACAGGTTCGGGAGGTCTTTCTCTACAATGAGCAGTTCTTC. This gives the protein CASSMGQVREVFLYNEQFF.

This clone was observed once. The gene calls are TRBV7-8 and TRBJ1-3; 7 positions match TRBD1. Germline lookup yields CDR1 SGHVS and CDR2 FQNEAQ. The CDR3 extends over 16 amino acids. V lost 1 base to trimming and J lost 2 bases; unmatched junction nucleotides: 5. The CDR3 bases are TGTGCCAGCAGCTTAGAGGGCACAGGGGCTGGAAACACCATATATTTT. Its translation is CASSLEGTGAGNTIYF.

V is TRBV5-8 and J is TRBJ1-5, with D possibly being TRBD1 (5 bases). Germline CDR1 reads SGHTS; CDR2 reads YDEGEE. V gave up 4 bases and J gave up 0 bases, with 17 bases separating them. The CDR3 spans 17 residues. In DNA, the CDR3 is TGTGCCAGCAGCCCGGGGGGAGGGGCGAATAGCAATCAGCCCCAGCATTTT. As protein: CASSPGGGANSNQPQHF.

This clone was seen a handful of times. Additional DNA sequences in this sample encode the identical CDR3. The chain is built from TRBV28 and TRBJ2-2, with D tentatively TRBD1 (6 bases). The CDR3 loop spans 14 amino acids. Trimming removed 3 bases from V and 1 base from J, with 6 bases in between. CDR1 is MDHEN, CDR2 SYDVKM, per germline. As DNA, the CDR3 is TGTGCCAGCAGTTTGGGACAGAACACCGGGGAGCTGTTTTTT. It is translated as CASSLGQNTGELFF.

V gene TRBV24-1 combines with J gene TRBJ1-5; no clear D gene. The CDR3 covers 14 residues. The V end lost 5 bases, the J end lost 7 bases, and 14 bases lay between the germline ends. Germline V CDR1 and CDR2: KGHDR, SFDVKD. CDR3 bases: TGTGCCACCAGTGCCCCCCAGGTAAACCAGCCCCAGCATTTT. Its protein is CATSAPQVNQPQHF.

The chain recombines TRBV5-6 with TRBJ1-5, with D unclear. V lost 0 bases to trimming and J lost 1 base, with 11 bases between them. The CDR3 runs to 16 residues. From germline, CDR1 is SGHDT and CDR2 YYEEEE. CDR3 in amino acids: CASSLGGRRSNQPQHF. The CDR3 nucleotides are TGTGCCAGCAGCTTGGGAGGGCGAAGGAGCAATCAGCCCCAGCATTTT.